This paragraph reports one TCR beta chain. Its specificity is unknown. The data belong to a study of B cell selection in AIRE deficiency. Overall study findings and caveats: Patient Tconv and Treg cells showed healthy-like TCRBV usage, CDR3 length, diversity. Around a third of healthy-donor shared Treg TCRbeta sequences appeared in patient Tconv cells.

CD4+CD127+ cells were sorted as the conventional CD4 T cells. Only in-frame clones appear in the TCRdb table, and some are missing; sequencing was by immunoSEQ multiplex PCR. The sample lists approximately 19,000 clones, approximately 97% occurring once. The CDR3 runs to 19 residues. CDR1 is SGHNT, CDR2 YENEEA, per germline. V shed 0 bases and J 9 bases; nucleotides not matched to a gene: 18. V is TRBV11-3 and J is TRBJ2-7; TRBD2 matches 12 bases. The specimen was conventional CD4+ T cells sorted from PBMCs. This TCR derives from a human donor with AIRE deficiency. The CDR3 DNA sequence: TGTGCCAGCAGCTTAGATCCGGACGGGGCTAGCGGGAGGGCCCTCCGGCAGTACTTC. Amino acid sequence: CASSLDPDGASGRALRQYF.